This entry concerns a single T cell receptor (beta chain). This sample was included in a study of radiotherapy plus CTLA-4 blockade in lung cancer. Whole-study context: Patients showed objective responses in under 20% of cases, and disease control was achieved by 25% to 35%.

Germline loops: CDR1 KGHSH, CDR2 LQKENI. The V end lost 4 bases, the J end lost 2 bases, and 9 bases lay between the germline ends. CDR3 length: 13 amino acids. Only in-frame clones appear in the TCRdb table, and some are missing; sequencing was by immunoSEQ multiplex PCR. Of about 59,000 clones in the sample, approximately 67% are singletons; the top ten hold roughly 8.7%. Each patient with chemo-refractory metastatic non-small-cell lung cancer was treated with focal radiation plus CTLA-4 blockade using ipilimumab. This receptor was obtained from a human donor with non-small cell lung cancer whose response to radiotherapy plus ipilimumab could not be evaluated. The sequencing here drew on peripheral blood, taken from a patient treated with radiotherapy plus ipilimumab. The chain carries TRBV18 and TRBJ2-7; TRBD1 is a possible D gene (6 bases). CDR3 nucleotides: TGTGCCAGCTCACGGGACAAAGCCTACGAGCAGTACTTC. Translated, it gives CASSRDKAYEQYF.